The 14 T cell receptor beta chains presented below share a single source sample, sequenced in a study of cytomegalovirus exposure and HLA in healthy donors. Some clones are missing from TCRdb's copy, which holds only in-frame ones; the method was immunoSEQ multiplex PCR. The sample holds some 120,000 clones, roughly 86% seen once. Sequencing input: PBMCs. Receptors were obtained from a man aged 25-45 years in good health and CMV-seronegative.

The rearrangement joins TRBV7-2 to TRBJ2-1; 12 bases match TRBD1. The V segment lost 2 bases and the J segment 6 bases; nucleotides outside the gene matches: 5. This CDR3 has 16 residues. The germline V gene has CDR1 SGHTA and CDR2 FQGNSA. The CDR3 spells CASSLPGTGGGNEQFF. Here the CDR3 DNA reads TGTGCCAGCAGCTTACCCGGGACAGGGGGCGGCAATGAGCAGTTCTTC.

The genes are TRBV13 and TRBJ2-5; 11 positions agree with TRBD2. After removal of 5 bases from V and 5 bases from J, the junction contained 10 bases not matched to a gene. Germline CDR1 PRHDT, CDR2 FYEKMQ (reference sequence). This CDR3 spans 16 amino acids. The CDR3 sequence is CASSPPIAGGQETQYF. The CDR3 nucleotides read TGTGCCAGCAGCCCCCCGATAGCGGGGGGGCAGGAGACCCAGTACTTC.

The chain employs TRBV10-3 and TRBJ2-7; D is perhaps TRBD1 (5 bases). The CDR3 has 14 residues. Trimming stripped 0 bases from V and 0 bases from J, with 6 bases between. CDR1 and CDR2 (germline): ENHRY, SYGVKD. Written as DNA, the CDR3 is TGTGCCATCAGTGAGTCGGACAACTCCTACGAGCAGTACTTC. Translation: CAISESDNSYEQYF.

The chain couples TRBV5-4 to TRBJ2-7, with 8 bases identical to TRBD1. J was trimmed by 3 bases and V by 4 bases; bases with no gene match: 9. The CDR3 contains 15 residues. Germline CDR1 SGHNT, CDR2 YYREEE (reference sequence). CDR3 DNA: TGTGCCAGCAGCCAAAGGCGACAGGGGTACTACGAGCAGTACTTC. This gives the protein CASSQRRQGYYEQYF.

V gene TRBV5-1 combines with J gene TRBJ2-1, with 10 positions matching TRBD2. The junction had 6 bases not matched to a gene; V was cut back by 0 bases and J by 0 bases. Looked up from germline, CDR1 is SGHRS and CDR2 is YFSETQ. The CDR3 is 18 amino acids. CDR3 DNA sequence: TGCGCCAGCAGCTTGGCACTAGCGGGGCCAAGCTCCTACAATGAGCAGTTCTTC. This encodes CASSLALAGPSSYNEQFF.

This clone has only one observation. J is TRBJ1-3 and V is TRBV7-9, with a possible D match to TRBD1 (6 bases). The CDR3 totals 15 residues. V lost 7 bases, J lost 3 bases, and 16 bases lay in between. Germline values: CDR1 SEHNR, CDR2 FQNEAQ (reference sequence). CDR3 bases: TGTGCCAGCACCCCGTCAGGGGCTCTTGGAAACACCATATATTTT. This encodes CASTPSGALGNTIYF.

This clone was recorded a few times. V usage is TRBV7-9 and J usage is TRBJ2-7; 7 positions match TRBD1. The CDR3 runs to 12 residues. Germline-derived CDR1 and CDR2 are SEHNR and FQNEAQ (reference sequence). Trimming removed 4 bases from V and 6 bases from J; junction bases left unmatched: 3. CDR3 DNA sequence: TGTGCCAGCAGCTCGACAGGGCCCGAGCAGTACTTC. Translating gives CASSSTGPEQYF.

This chain joins TRBV6-5 and TRBJ1-6; D uncertain. The germline V gene has CDR1 MNHEY and CDR2 SVGAGI. The V and J ends lost 3 bases and 8 bases respectively, with 5 bases between them. This CDR3 has 12 residues. The CDR3 here is CASSYLYSPLHF. The CDR3 DNA reads TGTGCCAGCAGTTATTTATATTCACCCCTCCACTTT.

V and J are TRBV4-3 and TRBJ2-2; 9 nucleotides match TRBD1. J lost 6 bases, V lost 5 bases, and 7 bases had no gene match. The CDR3 is made up of 15 amino acids. Germline V CDR1 and CDR2: LGHNA, YSLEER. The CDR3 spells CASSKGDRVAGELFF. The CDR3 nucleotides are TGCGCCAGCAGCAAAGGGGACAGGGTGGCCGGGGAGCTGTTTTTT.

The CDR3 region has the DNA TGTGCCAGCAGCTATGACAGGGGAGGCTATGGCTACACCTTC. Its protein is CASSYDRGGYGYTF. J is TRBJ1-2 and V is TRBV5-6; TRBD1 matches 8 bases. The V and J ends lost 3 bases and 4 bases, in that order; junction bases with no gene match: 5. CDR1 is SGHDT, CDR2 YYEEEE, per germline. CDR3 length: 14 residues.

The CDR3 bases are TGTGCCAGCAGTTACAGGGGGACAACTAATGAAAAACTGTTTTTT. As protein: CASSYRGTTNEKLFF. This chain links TRBV6-6 with TRBJ1-4, with D possibly being TRBD1 (6 bases). This CDR3 has 15 residues. V shed 2 bases and J shed 0 bases, with 7 bases lying between them. Germline values: CDR1 MNHNY, CDR2 SVGAGI (reference sequence).

The chain is built from TRBV14 and TRBJ2-7; unclear D gene. V was pared by 1 base and J by 4 bases, with 17 bases between. The CDR3 loop spans 16 amino acids. Germline V gene lookup returns CDR1 SGHDN and CDR2 FVKESK. CDR3 sequence (DNA): TGTGCCAGCAGCCAAGCCCCAGGTATACCCAGGTACGAGCAGTACTTC. Residues: CASSQAPGIPRYEQYF.

As for this clone: Other DNA sequences within the sample encode an identical CDR3. This sequence joins TRBV9 and TRBJ2-7, with D hard to call. Germline CDR1 and CDR2: SGDLS and YYNGEE. CDR3 length: 13 residues. With 0 bases removed from V and 4 bases from J, the gap between germline ends came to 8 bases. CDR3 nucleotides: TGTGCCAGCAGCGTAGGACATAGTTACGAGCAGTACTTC. This sequence encodes CASSVGHSYEQYF.

The rearrangement uses TRBV10-2 and TRBJ2-6; the match to TRBD1 covers 10 bases. The CDR3 has 16 amino acids. J gave up 1 base and V 5 bases, and 2 bases lay outside the gene matches. The germline V gene encodes CDR1 WSHSY and CDR2 SAAADI. The CDR3 DNA is TGCGCCAGCAGTTGGGACAGGGGATCTGGGGCCAACGTCCTGACTTTC. Translated: CASSWDRGSGANVLTF.